The subject of this entry is one T cell receptor beta chain. The sample comes from a study of cytomegalovirus exposure and HLA in healthy donors. Study-level information: One earlier analysis, a look at some 180 million T cells, found fewer than 140 million unique TCR beta sequences.

Trimming shortened V by 4 bases and J by 2 bases, and 8 bases separated the two germline ends. Looked up from germline, CDR1 is WSHSY and CDR2 is SAAADI. The CDR3 totals 13 residues. The PCR was carried out with 60 Vbeta primers and 13 Jbeta primers. The authors' processing: A later analysis counted around 74 million unique TCR beta chains, about 11 million shared. Sequenced by immunoSEQ multiplex PCR; TCRdb stores in-frame clones only, minus some. V and J calls and clone size are given by that table; D and trimming were obtained from the DNA. Altogether about 80,000 clones are present, roughly 65% being singletons, with the ten largest covering 4% to 4.5%.

The gene calls are TRBV10-2 and TRBJ1-2, with D unclear. The origin of this receptor is a male donor in good health and CMV-seropositive. Material: PBMCs. The CDR3 nucleotides are TGCGCCAGCAGTGCAGGATGGAACTATGGCTACACCTTC. Its translation: CASSAGWNYGYTF.